This note documents a single TCR beta chain sequence. The sample contains more than one DNA sequence encoding this CDR3. This sample stems from a study of beta chain features in type 1 diabetes. About the study: Sorted cells examined across all samples numbered 100 million to 140 million.

The CDR3 contains 13 residues. Unmatched junction bases numbered 7, after V lost 6 bases and J lost 2 bases. Looked up from germline, CDR1 is SQVTM and CDR2 is ANQGSEA. Investigators reverse transcribed all isolated RNA, so they sequenced expressed TCRB transcripts. The assay was immunoSEQ multiplex PCR, and TCRdb's table has in-frame clones only and misses some. The table includes 200,000 to 300,000 clones, 68% detected once. The chain uses TRBV29-1 and TRBJ2-7, with 7 bases lining up with TRBD2. Specimen: naive CD4+ T cells from blood. This receptor was taken from a man aged 25 to 40 in good health. CDR3: CSVSGLAAYEQYF. For the CDR3, the DNA is TGCAGCGTAAGTGGGCTAGCGGCCTACGAGCAGTACTTC.